Following are 24 T cell receptor beta chains from one sample sequenced in a study of beta chain features in type 1 diabetes. Broader study findings: Moderate yet significant TCRB CDR3 shortening was seen in Type 1 diabetes patients in all four CD4+ subsets.

These receptors have no identified antigens. Since all of the isolated RNA was reverse transcribed, expressed TCRB transcripts were what got sequenced. Method: immunoSEQ multiplex PCR; TCRdb's copy keeps in-frame clones and lacks some. The sample has 120,000 or so clones, roughly 17% seen once. The sequencing input was central memory CD4+ T cells from blood. These receptors were taken from a man between 18 and 35 years old with type 1 diabetes.

The chain carries TRBV9 and TRBJ1-2, with a weak D call TRBD1 (6 bases). With 6 bases removed from V and 4 bases from J, the gap between germline ends came to 19 bases. The germline V gene has CDR1 SGDLS and CDR2 YYNGEE. The CDR3 is 15 amino acids. CDR3 sequence: CASTPRQVWGYGYTF. CDR3 in DNA: TGTGCCAGCACCCCGAGACAGGTCTGGGGCTATGGCTACACCTTC.

This clone was detected a few times. The chain combines TRBV23-1 with TRBJ1-1; no reliable D call. TRBV23-1 is reported as an ORF; its role is uncertain. V lost 6 bases and J lost 4, with 12 bases in between. This CDR3 is built from 13 residues. CDR3 coding DNA: TGCGCCAGCAGCCGGTCGGGTAGCACTGAAGCTTTCTTT. Translating it yields CASSRSGSTEAFF.

The chain carries TRBV9 and TRBJ2-3; the match to TRBD2 covers 8 bases. The CDR3 extends over 16 amino acids. Germline CDR1 SGDLS, CDR2 YYNGEE. V shed 0 bases and J 4 bases; nucleotides not matched to a gene: 7. The CDR3 spells CASSVAWGAGADTQYF. CDR3 nucleotides: TGTGCCAGCAGCGTAGCGTGGGGAGCGGGGGCAGATACGCAGTATTTT.

The table lists this clone with a few counts. The chain is built from TRBV30 and TRBJ2-6; D may be TRBD1 (5 bases). In germline, CDR1 is GTSNPN, CDR2 SVGIG (reference sequence). V lost 0 bases and J lost 2, with 11 bases in between. This CDR3 region has 16 residues. CDR3 residues: CAWSVRDHTGANVLTF. DNA of the CDR3: TGTGCCTGGAGTGTCAGGGATCACACTGGGGCCAACGTCCTGACTTTC.

The chain couples TRBV4-1 to TRBJ1-1; 8 bases fit TRBD1. The CDR3 loop spans 14 amino acids. Germline-derived CDR1 and CDR2 are MGHRA and YSYEKL. V lost 2 bases to trimming and J lost 10 bases; unmatched junction nucleotides: 9. CDR3 coding DNA: TGCGCCAGCAGCCAACAACAGGGGGAGTTCGGAGCTTTCTTT. It yields the protein CASSQQQGEFGAFF.

The chain couples TRBV30 to TRBJ2-1; D not resolved. This CDR3 has 16 amino acids. Germline CDR1 is GTSNPN and CDR2 is SVGIG (reference sequence). Deletions cut 5 bases from V and 7 bases from J, with 24 bases between. The CDR3 DNA follows: TGTGCCTGGGATCGGATCGGTCTACTAATTGATAATGAGCAGTTCTTC. Protein sequence: CAWDRIGLLIDNEQFF.

The V gene is TRBV29-1, the J gene TRBJ1-5; D might be TRBD1 (5 bases). The CDR3 sequence is 13 residues long. CDR1 and CDR2 (germline): SQVTM, ANQGSEA. V gave up 6 bases and J gave up 3 bases, with 12 bases separating them. In nucleotides, the CDR3 is TGCAGCGTGAGCGGTGGGGCCAATCAGCCCCAGCATTTT. Amino acids: CSVSGGANQPQHF.

The V gene is TRBV30, the J gene TRBJ1-2; 10 bases are shared with TRBD1. CDR1 and CDR2 from the germline V gene are GTSNPN and SVGIG (reference sequence). This CDR3 is built from 13 residues. The V and J ends lost 7 bases and 4 bases, in that order; junction bases with no gene match: 6. In DNA form, the CDR3 reads TGTGCCTTCCCCGGACAGGGGGGCTATGGCTACACCTTC. Protein: CAFPGQGGYGYTF. The entire variable domain, with the rest obtained from reference TRBV30 and TRBJ1-2, is as follows: SQTIHQWPATLVQPVGSPLSLECTVEGTSNPNLYWYRQAAGRGLQLLFYSVGIGQISSEVPQNLSASRPQDRQFILSSKKLLLSDSGFYLCAFPGQGGYGYTFGSGTRLTVV.

This clone showed up just a few times. V and J are TRBV27 and TRBJ2-3, with TRBD1 identical over 7 bases. The CDR3 spans 19 residues. Germline V gives CDR1 MNHEY, CDR2 SMNVEV (reference sequence). Trimming removed 4 bases from V and 0 bases from J; junction bases left unmatched: 16. The CDR3 DNA follows: TGTGCCAGCAGTTCGAGACCATCGAAGACAGGGTCTAGCACAGATACGCAGTATTTT. Protein: CASSSRPSKTGSSTDTQYF.

This clone was picked up many times. The chain is built from TRBV11-2 and TRBJ2-3; 8 bases match TRBD1. V dropped 4 bases and J dropped 6; count of bases not matched to a gene: 15. Per the germline V gene, CDR1 is SGHAT and CDR2 is FQNNGV. The CDR3 is 17 residues long. CDR3 residues: CASSSRLIQGGRDTQYF. In nucleotides, the CDR3 is TGTGCCAGCAGCTCCCGACTGATACAGGGGGGTAGGGATACGCAGTATTTT.

This rearrangement joins TRBV2 to TRBJ2-7; D gene uncertain. The V end lost 3 bases, the J end lost 7 bases, and 4 bases lay between the germline ends. CDR1 and CDR2 (germline): SNHLY, FYNNEI. The CDR3 covers 10 residues. CDR3 loop: CASSEHEQYF. The DNA for the CDR3 is TGTGCCAGCAGTGAGCATGAGCAGTACTTC.

This clone was seen a few times. The chain combines TRBV7-2 with TRBJ2-4; D may be TRBD1 or TRBD2 (5 bases each). From germline, CDR1 is SGHTA and CDR2 FQGNSA. The CDR3 extends over 14 amino acids. V lost 7 bases and J lost 1, with 11 bases in between. The chain's CDR3 is CASNLGTAKNIQYF. The CDR3 DNA follows: TGTGCCAGCAACCTCGGGACCGCCAAAAACATTCAGTACTTC.

This clone was picked up a small number of times. V and J are TRBV5-4 and TRBJ2-1; a weak D match, TRBD2 (5 bases). Germline V CDR1 and CDR2: SGHNT, YYREEE (reference sequence). V lost 4 bases and J lost 9, with 17 bases in between. The CDR3 is made up of 14 amino acids. The CDR3, as DNA: TGTGCCAGCAGCCCATTCTTGGGCCGGGGTGAGCAGTTCTTC. Translated: CASSPFLGRGEQFF.

In this sample, this clone turned up a few times. The J gene is TRBJ2-1, the V gene TRBV7-2; a weak D match, TRBD1 (6 bases). Trimming cost V 1 base and J 6 bases, with 7 bases left between them. The CDR3 covers 13 residues. CDR1 and CDR2 (germline): SGHTA, FQGNSA. The CDR3 region has the DNA TGTGCCAGCAGCTTAGTCAGGGGCAATGAGCAGTTCTTC. Translating it yields CASSLVRGNEQFF. Full variable domain (missing parts from reference TRBV7-2 and TRBJ2-1): GAGVSQSPSNKVTEKGKDVELRCDPISGHTALYWYRQSLGQGLEFLIYFQGNSAPDKSGLPSDRFSAERTGGSVSTLTIQRTQQEDSAVYLCASSLVRGNEQFFGPGTRLTVL.

V is TRBV4-3 and J is TRBJ2-1; 9 bases align to TRBD2. The J segment lost 3 bases and the V segment lost 6 bases, leaving 3 bases of the junction unmatched. The CDR3 has 14 residues. The germline gives CDR1 LGHNA, CDR2 YSLEER. Here the CDR3 DNA reads TGCGCCAGCAGAATTAGCGGGGGCTACAATGAGCAGTTCTTC. Translated, it gives CASRISGGYNEQFF.

This clone was recorded a few times. The V call is TRBV5-1, the J call TRBJ2-5; TRBD1 matches at 10 bases. Germline-derived CDR1 and CDR2 are SGHRS and YFSETQ. Germline trimming cut 5 bases from V and 4 bases from J; bases unmatched to any gene: 8. The CDR3 contains 15 residues. CDR3: CASSLTGGPLETQYF. CDR3 in DNA: TGCGCCAGCAGTCTGACAGGGGGCCCTTTAGAGACCCAGTACTTC.

This chain joins TRBV7-2 and TRBJ2-2; TRBD2 matches 9 bases. The V gene end was trimmed by 2 bases and the J gene end by 1 base; junction bases not matched to a gene: 5. Germline V gene sequence: CDR1 SGHTA, CDR2 FQGNSA. This CDR3 has 17 residues. DNA of the CDR3: TGTGCCAGCAGCTTAAGGCCTAGCGGGATGAACACCGGGGAGCTGTTTTTT. Protein sequence: CASSLRPSGMNTGELFF.

This clone was counted only a few times. V is TRBV7-9 and J is TRBJ1-1; possibly TRBD1 for D (6 bases). Germline CDR1 SEHNR, CDR2 FQNEAQ (reference sequence). V was cut by 8 bases and J by 4 bases, with 20 bases left in between. There are 15 residues in the CDR3. CDR3 bases: TGTGCCAGCTCCCGGACGGGGGCAGGGACCACTGAAGCTTTCTTT. This translates into CASSRTGAGTTEAFF.

V and J are TRBV19 and TRBJ2-7; unclear D gene. The ends were cut back, 5 bases at V and 3 bases at J, with 8 bases in the middle. This CDR3 has 12 residues. The germline V gene has CDR1 LNHDA and CDR2 SQIVND (reference sequence). The CDR3 sequence: CASSQTGYEQYF. CDR3 bases: TGTGCCAGTAGTCAGACGGGCTACGAGCAGTACTTC.

J is TRBJ1-4 and V is TRBV15; the D is unclear. The germline V gene encodes CDR1 LNHNV and CDR2 YYDKDF (reference sequence). Between the trimmed V and J ends, which lost 5 bases and 5 bases, there was a span of 6 bases. The CDR3 has 12 residues. CDR3 in DNA: TGTGCCACCAGCTCCCCGAATGAAAAACTGTTTTTT. Translated: CATSSPNEKLFF.

This clone was detected only a few times. The J gene is TRBJ2-1, the V gene TRBV10-3, with D possibly being TRBD2 (6 bases). Germline CDR1 reads ENHRY; CDR2 reads SYGVKD. V was clipped by 3 bases and J by 9 bases, with 18 bases between them. CDR3 length equals 15 residues. CDR3 loop: CAISDTPSEYGEQFF. The CDR3 DNA reads TGTGCCATCAGTGATACCCCTAGCGAGTATGGTGAGCAGTTCTTC.

This chain links TRBV7-6 with TRBJ2-1; 9 bases are shared with TRBD2. The germline gives CDR1 SGHVS, CDR2 FNYEAQ. V lost 1 base, J lost 7 bases, and 11 bases stayed unmatched. The CDR3 runs 17 residues. The CDR3 here is CASSLEGLAAGENEQFF. CDR3 bases: TGTGCCAGCAGCTTAGAGGGACTAGCAGCGGGGGAGAATGAGCAGTTCTTC.

This rearrangement joins TRBV5-1 to TRBJ2-1; TRBD1 or TRBD2 may be the D gene (5 bases each). This CDR3 has 15 amino acids. V gave up 4 bases and J gave up 3 bases, with 14 bases separating them. In germline, CDR1 is SGHRS, CDR2 YFSETQ. This CDR3 is CASSQNLGDYNEQFF. The CDR3 coding sequence is TGCGCCAGCAGCCAGAACTTGGGGGACTACAATGAGCAGTTCTTC.

The CDR3 bases are TGTGCCAGCAGCTTGTCAATTGACAGGTCCAGGGCCGAGCAGTACTTC. This codes for CASSLSIDRSRAEQYF. The chain uses TRBV5-4 and TRBJ2-7; perhaps TRBD1 as D (6 bases). Trimming left V 1 base short and J 6 bases short, with 20 bases between. There are 16 residues in the CDR3. CDR1 SGHNT and CDR2 YYREEE come from the germline V gene (reference sequence).